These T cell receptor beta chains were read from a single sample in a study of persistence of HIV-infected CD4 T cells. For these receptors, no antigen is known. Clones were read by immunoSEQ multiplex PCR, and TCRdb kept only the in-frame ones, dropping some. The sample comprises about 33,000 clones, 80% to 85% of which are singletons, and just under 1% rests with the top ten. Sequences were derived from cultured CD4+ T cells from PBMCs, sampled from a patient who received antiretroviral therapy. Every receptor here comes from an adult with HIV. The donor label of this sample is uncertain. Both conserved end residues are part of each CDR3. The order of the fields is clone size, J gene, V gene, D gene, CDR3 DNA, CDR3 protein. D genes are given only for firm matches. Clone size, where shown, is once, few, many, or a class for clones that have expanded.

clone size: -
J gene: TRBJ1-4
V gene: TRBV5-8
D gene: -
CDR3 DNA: TGTGCCAGCAGCTTGACCCACGGGGAAAAACTGTTTTTT
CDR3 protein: CASSLTHGEKLFF

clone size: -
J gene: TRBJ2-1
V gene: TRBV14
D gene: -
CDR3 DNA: TGTGCCAGCAGCTTCAGGGGGGGTATAACCTACAATGAGCAGTTCTTC
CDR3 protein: CASSFRGGITYNEQFF

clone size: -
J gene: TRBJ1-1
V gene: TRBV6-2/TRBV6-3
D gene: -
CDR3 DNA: TGTGCCAGCAACCCTACAGGGACTAACACTGAAGCTTTCTTT
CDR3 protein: CASNPTGTNTEAFF

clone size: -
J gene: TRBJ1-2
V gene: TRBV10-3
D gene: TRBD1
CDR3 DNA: TGTGCCATCAGGGGCCGGGACAGGGACTATGGCTACACCTTC
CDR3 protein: CAIRGRDRDYGYTF

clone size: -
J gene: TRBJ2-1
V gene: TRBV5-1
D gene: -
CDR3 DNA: TGCGCCAGCAGCAGGCAGGGGAGGGATGAGCAGTTCTTC
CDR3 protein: CASSRQGRDEQFF

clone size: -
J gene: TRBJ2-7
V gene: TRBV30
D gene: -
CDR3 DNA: TGTGCCTGGAGTGCCCATCAAGACGAGCAGTACTTC
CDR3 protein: CAWSAHQDEQYF

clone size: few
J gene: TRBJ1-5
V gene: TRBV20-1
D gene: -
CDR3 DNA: TGCAGTGCTAGTCCAGGGCCCAGGGGCCAGCCCCAGCATTTT
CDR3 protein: CSASPGPRGQPQHF

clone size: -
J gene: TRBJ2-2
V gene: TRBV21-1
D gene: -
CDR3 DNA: TGTGCCAGCAGCAAAGATTGCGGGCTAGCGGCCCAAACCGGGGAGCTGTTTTTT
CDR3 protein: CASSKDCGLAAQTGELFF

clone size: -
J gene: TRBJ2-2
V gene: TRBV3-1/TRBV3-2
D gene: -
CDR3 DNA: TGTGCCAGCAGCCAGGTTGGGGGGTCTGGCGGGGAGCTGTTTTTT
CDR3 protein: CASSQVGGSGGELFF

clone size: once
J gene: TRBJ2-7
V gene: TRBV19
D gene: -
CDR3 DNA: TGTGCCAGTAGTGCAAGGGACAACCCCTCCTTCTACGAGCAGTACTTC
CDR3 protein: CASSARDNPSFYEQYF

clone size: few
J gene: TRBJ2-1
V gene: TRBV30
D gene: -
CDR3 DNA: TGTGCCTGGAGATTCACAGGGACCGTTGAGCAGTTCTTC
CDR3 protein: CAWRFTGTVEQFF

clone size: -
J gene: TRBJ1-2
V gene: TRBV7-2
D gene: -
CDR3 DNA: TGTGCCAGCAGCTCGGGACCGCTCTATGGCTACACCTTC
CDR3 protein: CASSSGPLYGYTF

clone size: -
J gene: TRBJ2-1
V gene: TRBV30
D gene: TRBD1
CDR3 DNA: TGTGCCTGGAGTCCTTGGACAGGGATGGACAATGAGCAGTTCTTC
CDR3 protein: CAWSPWTGMDNEQFF

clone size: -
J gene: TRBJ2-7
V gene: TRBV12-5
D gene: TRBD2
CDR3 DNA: TGTGCTAGTGGTTACATGGCGGGGGCCTACGAGCAGTACTTC
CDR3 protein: CASGYMAGAYEQYF

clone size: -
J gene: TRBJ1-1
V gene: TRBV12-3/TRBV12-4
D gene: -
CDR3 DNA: TGTGCCAGCAGTTACAAGAGGGACACTGAAGCTTTCTTT
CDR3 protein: CASSYKRDTEAFF

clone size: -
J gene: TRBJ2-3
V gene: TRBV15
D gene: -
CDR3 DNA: TGTGCCACCAGGGACGGCAGCACAGATACGCAGTATTTT
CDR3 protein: CATRDGSTDTQYF

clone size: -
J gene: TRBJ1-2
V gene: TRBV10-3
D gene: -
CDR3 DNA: TGTGCCATCAGTGGGGGGAGCTATGGCTACACCTTC
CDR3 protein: CAISGGSYGYTF

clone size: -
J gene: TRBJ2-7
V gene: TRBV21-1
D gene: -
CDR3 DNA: TGTGCCAGCAGCTCCATCCTCCACGAGCAGTACTTC
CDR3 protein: CASSSILHEQYF

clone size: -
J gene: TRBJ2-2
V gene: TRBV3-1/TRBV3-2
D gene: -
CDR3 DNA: TGTGCCAGCAGCCAAGGGAGGGGGGCCGGGGAGCTGTTTTTT
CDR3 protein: CASSQGRGAGELFF

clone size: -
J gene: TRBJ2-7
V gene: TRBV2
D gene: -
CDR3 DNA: TGTGCCAGCAGGGTTCAGCAGGGCGAGCAGTACTTC
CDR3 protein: CASRVQQGEQYF

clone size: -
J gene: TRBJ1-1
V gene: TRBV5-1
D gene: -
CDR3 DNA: TGCGCCAGCAGCTTAACCGGGAGGCCCACTGAAGCTTTCTTT
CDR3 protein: CASSLTGRPTEAFF

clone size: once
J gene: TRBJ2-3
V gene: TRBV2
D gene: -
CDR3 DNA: TGTGCCAGCAGGTGGGGCGGGTACACAGATACGCAGTATTTT
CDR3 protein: CASRWGGYTDTQYF

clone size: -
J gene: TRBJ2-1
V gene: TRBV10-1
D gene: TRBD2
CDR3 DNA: TGCGCCAGCAGTTTGAGGGGACTAGCGGGGTCGACCTACAATGAGCAGTTCTTC
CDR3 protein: CASSLRGLAGSTYNEQFF

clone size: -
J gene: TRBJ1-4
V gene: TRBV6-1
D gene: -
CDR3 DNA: TGTGCCAGCAGTGAAGGGGCCCTCCTGGGGGAAAAACTGTTTTTT
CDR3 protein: CASSEGALLGEKLFF

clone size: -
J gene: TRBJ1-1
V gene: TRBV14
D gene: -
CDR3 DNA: TGTGCCAGCAGCCTAACACCAGGGATACGAGCTTTCTTT
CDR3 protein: CASSLTPGIRAFF

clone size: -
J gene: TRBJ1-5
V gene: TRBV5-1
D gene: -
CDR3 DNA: TGCGCCAGCAGCTTGGGGCCAGGGAGGGGTCAGCCCCAGCATTTT
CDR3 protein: CASSLGPGRGQPQHF

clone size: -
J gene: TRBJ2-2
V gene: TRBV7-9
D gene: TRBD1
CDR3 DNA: TGTGCCAGCAGCCAACGACAGGGACCCGACACCGGGGAGCTGTTTTTT
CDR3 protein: CASSQRQGPDTGELFF